Listed here are 18 T cell receptor beta chains from one sample, sequenced in a study of T cells in Graves' hyperthyroidism and ophthalmopathy. Amplified TCR beta CDR3 regions came from RNA transcripts. The TCR CDR3 first-round RT-PCR relied on the HTBI primer set. TCRdb re-derived calls from the multiplex PCR reads in MiXCR, one entry per CDR3 protein. The data hold 350,000 or so distinct CDR3 sequences, with around a fifth observed a single time. The sequenced sample was blood. The receptors were sampled from a woman aged 45 to 65 with Graves' hyperthyroidism.

In its sample, this clonotype was seen many times. V usage is TRBV11-2 and J usage is TRBJ2-3; D not certain. Trimming pared 2 bases from V and 5 bases from J, leaving 2 bases between. CDR3 length equals 11 residues. Germline lookup yields CDR1 SGHAT and CDR2 FQNNGV. The DNA of the CDR3 is TGTGCCAGCAGCTTAAAAGATACGCAGTATTTT. Protein: CASSLKDTQYF.

This clonotype was detected ten times or more. The chain combines TRBV12-3 or TRBV12-4 with TRBJ1-1; D is undetermined. Trimming left V 6 bases short and J 6 bases short, with 11 bases between. This CDR3 contains 12 residues. The CDR3 DNA is TGTGCCAGCAGGGTAGGGATGGCTGAAGCTTTCTTT. This gives the protein CASRVGMAEAFF.

The CDR3, as DNA: TGTGCCAGCAGCTTAAAGGGAGACATACTCTACGAGCAGTACTTC. Protein product: CASSLKGDILYEQYF. V usage is TRBV7-4 and J usage is TRBJ2-7; a possible D gene is TRBD2 (5 bases). The CDR3 is 15 residues long. The ends were cut back, 2 bases at V and 3 bases at J, with 14 bases in the middle. Germline values: CDR1 SGHVT, CDR2 SQSDAQ.

This chain connects TRBV5-1 to TRBJ2-3; 9 bases map to TRBD1. The germline V gene has CDR1 SGHRS and CDR2 YFSETQ. V lost 3 bases, J lost 5 bases, and 7 bases stayed unmatched. The CDR3 extends over 15 amino acids. The CDR3: CASSSGTGLGDTQYF. In nucleotides, the CDR3 is TGCGCCAGCAGCTCCGGGACAGGGCTTGGAGATACGCAGTATTTT.

This clonotype was detected many times. V usage is TRBV7-2 and J usage is TRBJ1-4; D not resolved. This CDR3 comprises 13 residues. Trimming cost V 7 bases and J 0 bases, with 6 bases left between them. Germline CDR1 reads SGHTA; CDR2 reads FQGNSA. The CDR3 is CASMRSTNEKLFF. The CDR3 DNA follows: TGTGCCAGCATGCGCTCAACTAATGAAAAACTGTTTTTT.

This chain uses TRBV20-1 with TRBJ1-5; a weak D match, TRBD1 (5 bases). Germline V gene data show CDR1 as DFQATT and CDR2 as SNEGSKA (reference sequence). The CDR3 runs 14 residues. Trimming removed 3 bases at V and 4 bases at J, with 13 bases between. CDR3 loop: CSASPGGYNQPQHF. CDR3 in DNA: TGCAGTGCTAGTCCCGGGGGGTATAATCAGCCCCAGCATTTT.

Ten or more counts support this clonotype. The genes are TRBV3-1 and TRBJ2-5; perhaps TRBD2 as D (5 bases). V shed 2 bases and J shed 5 bases, with 18 bases lying between them. Germline values: CDR1 LGHDT, CDR2 YNNKEL (reference sequence). The CDR3 is 16 amino acids. CDR3 region: CASSQTQAARWETQYF. The CDR3 nucleotides are TGTGCCAGCAGCCAAACCCAAGCGGCCCGGTGGGAGACCCAGTACTTC.

Many counts were recorded for this clonotype. The chain is built from TRBV2 and TRBJ1-5; 7 nucleotides align to TRBD1. Losses at the gene ends were 6 bases for V and 2 bases for J; bases not matched to a gene: 7. Germline V gene lookup returns CDR1 SNHLY and CDR2 FYNNEI. The CDR3 length is 15 residues. CDR3 sequence: CASRKATGGNQPQHF. The CDR3 DNA reads as TGTGCCAGCAGAAAAGCAACAGGGGGCAATCAGCCCCAGCATTTT.

There are many counts of this clonotype. The chain carries TRBV6-5 and TRBJ2-3; D remains unclear. The CDR3 extends over 14 amino acids. The V gene lost 0 bases and the J gene lost 0 bases, with 4 bases spanning the gap. Germline V gene data show CDR1 as MNHEY and CDR2 as SVGAGI. Written as DNA, the CDR3 is TGTGCCAGCAGTTACTCTAGGAGCACAGATACGCAGTATTTT. Translating it yields CASSYSRSTDTQYF.

This clonotype was counted only a few times. V is TRBV19 and J is TRBJ1-1; 9 bases match TRBD1. The CDR3 has 17 amino acids. Germline values: CDR1 LNHDA, CDR2 SQIVND (reference sequence). The V segment lost 1 base and the J segment 4 bases; nucleotides outside the gene matches: 10. The CDR3 nucleotides are TGTGCCAGTAGTATAGCCGGGACAGGGAGGTGGAGCACTGAAGCTTTCTTT. Its translation: CASSIAGTGRWSTEAFF.

Many counts were recorded for this clonotype. The gene calls are TRBV24-1 and TRBJ2-2; D possibly matches TRBD1 or TRBD2 (6 bases each). The CDR3 sequence is 14 residues long. V lost 5 bases and J 4 bases, leaving 10 bases between the germline ends. CDR1 and CDR2 from the germline V gene are KGHDR and SFDVKD. The CDR3 sequence is CATSAGGATGELFF. The CDR3 region has the DNA TGTGCCACCAGTGCCGGGGGCGCCACCGGGGAGCTGTTTTTT.

The chain has TRBV7-9 and TRBJ2-5; D possibly uses TRBD1 or TRBD2 (5 bases each). V was trimmed by 7 bases and J by 3 bases, leaving 15 bases between them. The CDR3 runs 14 residues. Germline CDR1 reads SEHNR; CDR2 reads FQNEAQ (reference sequence). CDR3 DNA sequence: TGTGCCAGCACCACCGCAGGGACGAAAGAGACCCAGTACTTC. The encoded protein is CASTTAGTKETQYF.

This clonotype was detected ten times or more. The V and J genes are TRBV5-1 and TRBJ2-2; no firm D call. The CDR3 consists of 15 residues. In germline, CDR1 is SGHRS, CDR2 YFSETQ. Deletions cut 2 bases from V and 2 bases from J, with 10 bases between. In DNA form, the CDR3 reads TGCGCCAGCAGCTTAAGGGCAGTCAACACCGGGGAGCTGTTTTTT. Translation: CASSLRAVNTGELFF.

This clonotype came up many times. V and J are TRBV2 and TRBJ1-3, with D possibly TRBD1 on 5 matching bases. Germline CDR1 reads SNHLY; CDR2 reads FYNNEI. The CDR3 has 15 amino acids. The germline V and J ends were trimmed by 3 bases and 2 bases, with 11 bases remaining between them. The CDR3 nucleotides read TGTGCCAGCAGTGAGGCCAGGGTCACTGGAAACACCATATATTTT. Protein sequence: CASSEARVTGNTIYF. The variable domain in full, with the rest retrieved from reference TRBV2 and TRBJ1-3, is EPEVTQTPSHQVTQMGQEVILRCVPISNHLYFYWYRQILGQKVEFLVSFYNNEISEKSEIFDDQFSVERPDGSNFTLKIRSTKLEDSAMYFCASSEARVTGNTIYFGEGSWLTVV.

This clonotype turned up a few times. V gene TRBV5-6 combines with J gene TRBJ2-3, with D unclear. Trimming shortened V by 3 bases and J by 3 bases, and 11 bases separated the two germline ends. This CDR3 comprises 14 residues. Germline CDR1 is SGHDT and CDR2 is YYEEEE. The DNA for the CDR3 is TGTGCCAGCAGCTCGCGAGTAGTAACAGATACGCAGTATTTT. Amino acids: CASSSRVVTDTQYF.

The chain couples TRBV6-1 to TRBJ2-7, with D unclear. Germline V gene lookup returns CDR1 MNHNS and CDR2 SASEGT. The CDR3 contains 13 residues. V lost 0 bases, J lost 7 bases, and 10 bases lay in between. CDR3 bases: TGTGCCAGCAGTGAAGCGACCGTCTGGGAGCAGTACTTC. Translating gives CASSEATVWEQYF.

In its sample, this clonotype was seen many times. The rearrangement uses TRBV2 and TRBJ2-6; 9 bases line up with TRBD2. J gave up 4 bases and V 6 bases, and 16 bases lay outside the gene matches. In germline, CDR1 is SNHLY, CDR2 FYNNEI. CDR3 length: 19 residues. CDR3 nucleotide sequence: TGTGCCAGCAGCCGAGGAGGGGTAGCGGGAGCTGGCGGGGCCAACGTCCTGACTTTC. This sequence encodes CASSRGGVAGAGGANVLTF.

Ten or more counts support this clonotype. CDR3 in amino acids: CASRDVAGGIYNEQFF. Here the CDR3 DNA reads TGTGCCAGCAGAGACGTAGCGGGAGGGATTTACAATGAGCAGTTCTTC. This chain connects TRBV2 to TRBJ2-1, with TRBD2 matching 11 bases. CDR1 is SNHLY, CDR2 FYNNEI, per germline. The CDR3 consists of 16 residues. Trimming took 6 bases from V and 4 from J; bases not matched to a gene: 8.